These 23 T cell receptor beta chains were all obtained from the same sample, sequenced in a study of CD8+CD57+ T cells in acquired aplastic anemia. Genomic DNA was employed as the template in profiling TCR beta VDJ and CDR3. TCRdb re-analysed the reads in MiXCR, keeping a single row per CDR3 protein. This sample carries around 130,000 distinct CDR3 sequences, around 46% of them seen once, and the ten largest clones take roughly 2.6%. Material: sorted CD4+, CD8+, or CD8+CD57+ T cells (not recorded which) from PBMCs. These TCRs come from a human donor in good health, serving as a control.

In its sample, this clonotype was seen many times. The chain's CDR3 is CAIKPGPGTDTQYF. In DNA form, the CDR3 reads TGTGCCATCAAACCGGGACCCGGTACAGATACGCAGTATTTT. V usage is TRBV12-3 or TRBV12-4 and J usage is TRBJ2-3, with D possibly being TRBD1 or TRBD2 (5 bases each). The CDR3 spans 14 residues. The V and J ends lost 10 bases and 3 bases respectively, with 17 bases between them.

This clonotype came up many times. The V and J genes are TRBV7-6 and TRBJ2-2, with D hard to call. Per the germline V gene, CDR1 is SGHVS and CDR2 is FNYEAQ. CDR3 length: 14 residues. Trimming pared 5 bases from V and 5 bases from J, leaving 12 bases between. CDR3 in amino acids: CASSPRPDTGELFF. The CDR3 DNA sequence: TGTGCCAGCAGCCCTCGACCCGATACCGGGGAGCTGTTTTTT.

The CDR3 region is CASMNRVFNTEAFF. CDR3 DNA: TGTGCCAGCATGAACAGGGTATTCAACACTGAAGCTTTCTTT. This sequence joins TRBV27 and TRBJ1-1; perhaps TRBD1 as D (6 bases). Germline CDR1 and CDR2: MNHEY and SMNVEV (reference sequence). V was clipped by 7 bases and J by 2 bases, with 14 bases between them. The CDR3 covers 14 residues.

This clonotype was picked up many times. The rearrangement uses TRBV6-5 and TRBJ2-5; a weak D match, TRBD2 (6 bases). The CDR3 contains 16 residues. V was shortened by 0 bases and J by 4 bases, with 15 bases between the two germline ends. CDR1 is MNHEY, CDR2 SVGAGI, per germline. The CDR3, as DNA: TGTGCCAGCAGTTACTCGCCCGGGCCAGCGGGAGAGACCCAGTACTTC. It is translated as CASSYSPGPAGETQYF.

The rearrangement joins TRBV20-1 to TRBJ1-2; the D is unclear. This CDR3 is built from 14 residues. Germline V gene lookup returns CDR1 DFQATT and CDR2 SNEGSKA (reference sequence). V lost 3 bases and J 2 bases, leaving 13 bases between the germline ends. CDR3 region: CSARGREPNYGYTF. DNA for the CDR3: TGCAGTGCTAGGGGGAGGGAACCGAACTATGGCTACACCTTC.

This clonotype has a single count. CDR3 nucleotide sequence: TGTGCCACCAGTGACAAGGACAGCGACTATGGCTACACCTTC. Translation gives CATSDKDSDYGYTF. This rearrangement joins TRBV24-1 to TRBJ1-2, with D possibly matching TRBD1 (6 bases). V lost 4 bases and J lost 3, with 11 bases in between. The germline gives CDR1 KGHDR, CDR2 SFDVKD. The CDR3 sequence is 14 residues long.

The V call is TRBV4-1, the J call TRBJ2-2; 15 positions match TRBD2. Germline V lookup: CDR1 MGHRA, CDR2 YSYEKL. This CDR3 is built from 17 residues. The J segment lost 6 bases and the V segment lost 4 bases, leaving 6 bases of the junction unmatched. CDR3 sequence: CASSRGLAGGPAGELFF. The CDR3 DNA is TGCGCCAGCAGCCGAGGACTAGCGGGGGGGCCGGCCGGGGAGCTGTTTTTT.

Notes on this clonotype: Mismatch with germline at one junction end may stem from a read error. The rearrangement links TRBV10-3 to TRBJ1-1; possibly TRBD1 for D (6 bases). Germline V gives CDR1 ENHRY, CDR2 SYGVKD. The CDR3 totals 12 residues. This CDR3 reads CAIRGQNTEALF. Written as DNA, the CDR3 is TGCGCCATCAGAGGACAGAACACTGAAGCTCTCTTT.

Regarding this clonotype: The junction departs from germline at one end; a sequencing error may be responsible. The chain couples TRBV15 to TRBJ1-4; D is perhaps TRBD1 (5 bases). Per germline, CDR1 LNHNV and CDR2 YYDKDF (reference sequence). This CDR3 region has 12 residues. CDR3 residues: CASSSGTEKLFF. The CDR3 nucleotides are TGTGCCAGCAGCTCCGGGACCGAAAAACTGTTTTTT. Variable domain in full (rest from reference TRBV15 and TRBJ1-4): DAMVIQNPRYQVTQFGKPVTLSCSQTLNHNVMYWYQQKSSQAPKLLFHYYDKDFNNEADTPDNFQSRRPNTSFCFLDIRSPGLGDTAMYLCASSSGTEKLFFGSGTQLSVL.

This clonotype was picked up many times. The rearrangement links TRBV6-5 to TRBJ1-4, with D possibly TRBD1 on 5 matching bases. Trimming took off 0 bases at V and 7 bases at J, with 12 bases between the two ends. The CDR3 extends over 15 amino acids. CDR1 is MNHEY and CDR2 is SVGAGI in the germline V gene. CDR3 sequence (DNA): TGTGCCAGCAGTTACTCGGGGGGGTCAAGTGAAAAACTGTTTTTT. This gives the protein CASSYSGGSSEKLFF.

This clonotype was counted once. The chain carries TRBV29-1 and TRBJ2-7; D is unclear. V gave up 3 bases and J gave up 1 base, with 4 bases separating them. CDR3 length: 11 amino acids. The germline V gene encodes CDR1 SQVTM and CDR2 ANQGSEA. The chain's CDR3 is CSVEGSYEQYF. The CDR3 bases are TGCAGCGTTGAGGGATCCTACGAGCAGTACTTC.

This clonotype has ten or more counts. The genes are TRBV4-3 and TRBJ2-1; D possibly corresponds to TRBD2 (5 bases). Trimming stripped 4 bases from V and 7 bases from J, with 11 bases between. This CDR3 is built from 13 residues. CDR1 is LGHNA and CDR2 is YSLEER in the germline V gene. CDR3 in amino acids: CASSLGVWNEQFF. CDR3 bases: TGCGCCAGCAGCCTCGGGGTGTGGAATGAGCAGTTCTTC.

This clonotype came up many times. The J gene is TRBJ2-3, the V gene TRBV7-9, with 13 bases that match TRBD2. The V segment lost 4 bases and the J segment 9 bases; nucleotides outside the gene matches: 7. The CDR3 consists of 15 residues. Germline V gene data show CDR1 as SEHNR and CDR2 as FQNEAQ (reference sequence). CDR3 in amino acids: CASSSTSGGAETQYF. DNA for the CDR3: TGTGCCAGCAGCTCTACTAGCGGGGGGGCCGAAACGCAGTATTTT.

This clonotype was counted ten times or more. This chain joins TRBV6-5 and TRBJ1-1; D is unclear. Trimming left V 2 bases short and J 1 base short, with 2 bases between. The germline CDR1 and CDR2 sequences are MNHEY and SVGAGI. The CDR3 runs to 12 residues. CDR3 sequence (DNA): TGTGCCAGCAGTTACCAGAACACTGAAGCTTTCTTT. As protein: CASSYQNTEAFF.

The CDR3 loop is CASSLGAGNTIYF. The CDR3 DNA follows: TGTGCCAGCAGCTTAGGGGCTGGAAACACCATATATTTT. V usage is TRBV7-9 and J usage is TRBJ1-3; no firm D call. The germline gives CDR1 SEHNR, CDR2 FQNEAQ (reference sequence). Between the trimmed V and J ends, which lost 1 base and 2 bases, there was a span of 3 bases. This CDR3 spans 13 amino acids.

The chain joins TRBV12-3 or TRBV12-4 to TRBJ1-1; D gene uncertain. This CDR3 is built from 13 residues. Trimming stripped 6 bases from V and 1 base from J, with 9 bases between. In DNA, the CDR3 is TGTGCCAGCAGCGTAATACAGAACACTGAAGCTTTCTTT. It translates to CASSVIQNTEAFF.

The rearrangement joins TRBV9 to TRBJ2-1; D not certain. The CDR3 covers 15 residues. Germline CDR1 and CDR2: SGDLS and YYNGEE. Trimming shortened V by 4 bases and J by 8 bases, and 19 bases separated the two germline ends. CDR3 coding DNA: TGTGCCAGCAGCACGAGCCCCAAGCGTGGCGATGAGCAGTTCTTC. Its protein product is CASSTSPKRGDEQFF.

There are many counts of this clonotype. This rearrangement joins TRBV7-2 to TRBJ2-1; D gene unclear. CDR3 size: 12 residues. Germline V gene data show CDR1 as SGHTA and CDR2 as FQGNSA. V lost 1 base to trimming and J lost 6 bases, with 4 bases between them. Here the CDR3 reads CASSLVVNEQFF. For the CDR3, the DNA is TGTGCCAGCAGCTTAGTGGTCAATGAGCAGTTCTTC.

This clonotype was picked up many times. V is TRBV2 and J is TRBJ1-2; tentative D call: TRBD1 (6 bases). The CDR3 runs 15 residues. Germline V gene lookup returns CDR1 SNHLY and CDR2 FYNNEI. V shed 8 bases and J shed 6 bases, with 22 bases lying between them. CDR3 in amino acids: CASQVGEGVTNGYTF. CDR3 DNA: TGTGCCAGCCAAGTCGGGGAGGGGGTGACAAATGGCTACACCTTC. Full variable domain (rest looked up from reference TRBV2 and TRBJ1-2): EPEVTQTPSHQVTQMGQEVILRCVPISNHLYFYWYRQILGQKVEFLVSFYNNEISEKSEIFDDQFSVERPDGSNFTLKIRSTKLEDSAMYFCASQVGEGVTNGYTFGSGTRLTVV.

This clonotype was detected ten times or more. The chain's CDR3 is CSASPSPGQGLTEAFF. DNA for the CDR3: TGCAGTGCTAGTCCATCACCGGGACAGGGTTTGACTGAAGCTTTCTTT. V usage is TRBV20-1 and J usage is TRBJ1-1; TRBD1 matches at 9 bases. Trimming took 3 bases from V and 5 from J; bases not matched to a gene: 13. The germline V gene has CDR1 DFQATT and CDR2 SNEGSKA (reference sequence). This CDR3 comprises 16 residues.

V and J are TRBV10-3 and TRBJ1-1, with 7 bases fitting TRBD1. The ends lost 7 bases at V and 3 bases at J; junction bases unmatched: 8. The CDR3 runs to 14 residues. Germline CDR1 ENHRY, CDR2 SYGVKD. The CDR3 DNA follows: TGTGCCATCAAACAACAGGGGATTTACACTGAAGCTTTCTTT. Translated: CAIKQQGIYTEAFF.

A few counts support this clonotype. The chain combines TRBV7-9 with TRBJ2-7; unclear D gene. There are 13 residues in the CDR3. V was pared by 5 bases and J by 2 bases, with 10 bases between. Germline V gene data show CDR1 as SEHNR and CDR2 as FQNEAQ (reference sequence). The CDR3 spells CASSPPEAYEQYF. The CDR3 region has the DNA TGTGCCAGCAGCCCCCCGGAAGCCTACGAGCAGTACTTC.

This clonotype was seen a few times. A clone one base away is much larger, so this may be a read error. The gene calls are TRBV20-1 and TRBJ2-1; 8 bases agree with TRBD1. CDR3 length: 17 residues. Germline values: CDR1 DFQATT, CDR2 SNEGSKA (reference sequence). After removal of 7 bases from V and 12 bases from J, the junction contained 26 bases not matched to a gene. This chain's CDR3 is CSGRMFRGQAIQDGQFF. DNA for the CDR3: TGCAGTGGGAGAATGTTCCGGGGACAGGCCATCCAGGACGGGCAGTTCTTC.